This T cell receptor (beta chain) comes out of a study of tumor-infiltrating lymphocytes in primary liver carcinoma. Germline V lookup: CDR1 MDHEN, CDR2 SYDVKM. The CDR3 is 16 residues long. The junction had 10 bases not matched to a gene; V was cut back by 5 bases and J by 3 bases. Starting material for RNA and DNA co-extraction consisted of about 20-32 mg of unsorted bulk tissue. The study found over 75% viable tumor cells in every tumor sample. From 500 ng of total RNA, TCR beta-specific cDNA was reverse-transcribed using a constant-region primer. Sequencing libraries for TCR beta derived from three nested multiplex PCR rounds that used slightly modified ARM-PCR. Rounds one and two of PCR, each of 10 to 11 cycles, were primed with TRBV1-TRBV30 forward primers and a C-beta reverse primer. MiXCR was run by TCRdb on the multiplex PCR reads, yielding one entry per CDR3 protein. The sample has 90,000 to 100,000 distinct CDR3 sequences; around three quarters are singletons.

This chain links TRBV28 with TRBJ2-3; 8 bases align to TRBD1. Sequenced material: liver tumor tissue from sampling region 5. As to subset: tumor region T5, tumor centre. This TCR was recovered from a woman aged 60-70 years with primary liver carcinoma and hepatitis B virus infection. This chain's CDR3 is CASSLPGQEMTDTQYF. CDR3 coding DNA: TGTGCCAGCAGTCTACCGGGACAGGAGATGACAGATACGCAGTATTTT.